This T cell receptor (beta chain) is from a study of technical replicates of blood from four donors. Clones were sequenced by immunoSEQ multiplex PCR, and TCRdb holds only the in-frame ones, with some missing. The sample holds 55,000 to 65,000 clones, around 93% seen once. This receptor was obtained from a human donor in good health. Some clones in this sample may be carry-over from other donors' samples. The sample was PBMCs.

The CDR3 sequence is CASSPTGGGEKLFF. In DNA form, the CDR3 reads TGTGCCAGCAGCCCAACAGGGGGCGGTGAAAAACTGTTTTTT. The V gene is TRBV7-6, the J gene TRBJ1-4, with TRBD1 matching 9 bases. CDR1 and CDR2 (germline): SGHVS, FNYEAQ. The CDR3 has 14 amino acids. V trimming: 5 bases; J trimming: 7 bases; junction bases outside the gene matches: 5. The variable domain in full, completed from reference TRBV7-6 and TRBJ1-4, reads GAGVSQSPRYKVTKRGQDVALRCDPISGHVSLYWYRQALGQGPEFLTYFNYEAQQDKSGLPNDRFSAERPEGSISTLTIQRTEQRDSAMYRCASSPTGGGEKLFFGSGTQLSVL.